Below are 17 T cell receptor beta chains sequenced from a single sample in a study of blood T cells in healthy people across ages. A sample-barcoded 5' primer and a J-beta primer mix were used in a second PCR of roughly 6 to 11 cycles. Via MiXCR, TCRdb re-called the 5' RACE reads, giving one row per CDR3 protein. The profile shows about 1.5 million distinct CDR3 sequences, 40% to 45% of them singletons. The sample was blood. All receptors derive from a woman aged 18-30 years in good health.

The V call is TRBV10-2, the J call TRBJ2-5; D is possibly TRBD2 (6 bases). Germline CDR1 reads WSHSY; CDR2 reads SAAADI. This CDR3 has 15 amino acids. Deletions cut 7 bases from V and 5 bases from J, with 20 bases between. For the CDR3, the DNA is TGCGCCAGCACCCTTAGCGGTACACCAGCCGAGACCCAGTACTTC. Its protein is CASTLSGTPAETQYF.

The chain is built from TRBV12-3 or TRBV12-4 and TRBJ1-6; D is uncertain. The V end lost 2 bases, the J end lost 9 bases, and 17 bases lay between the germline ends. This CDR3 has 16 amino acids. CDR3 sequence reads: CASSLRIASLGSPLHF. The CDR3 DNA reads TGTGCCAGCAGTTTAAGGATTGCTAGTTTGGGTTCACCCCTCCACTTT.

The chain joins TRBV6-5 to TRBJ2-2, with 9 bases matching TRBD1. The germline V gene encodes CDR1 MNHEY and CDR2 SVGAGI. The CDR3 has 15 amino acids. Unmatched junction bases numbered 6, after V lost 6 bases and J lost 4 bases. CDR3 region: CASREQGALTGELFF. DNA of the CDR3: TGTGCCAGCAGAGAACAGGGGGCCCTCACCGGGGAGCTGTTTTTT.

This chain joins TRBV6-5 and TRBJ2-3, with TRBD2 matching 8 bases. Trimming at V came to 9 bases and at J to 3 bases, leaving 11 bases not matched to a gene. The CDR3 has 15 amino acids. Germline lookup yields CDR1 MNHEY and CDR2 SVGAGI. CDR3: CASQQVSGTTDTQYF. The CDR3 coding sequence is TGTGCCAGTCAACAGGTTAGCGGGACGACAGATACGCAGTATTTT.

This clonotype was seen repeatedly, ten times or more. The chain uses TRBV20-1 and TRBJ2-1, with D perhaps matching TRBD1 (6 bases). Germline V gene sequence: CDR1 DFQATT, CDR2 SNEGSKA (reference sequence). The length of the CDR3 is 12 residues. Trimming left V 7 bases short and J 4 bases short, with 11 bases between. The CDR3 DNA reads as TGCAGTGTGCCGAGGGGGTACAATGAGCAGTTCTTC. It encodes CSVPRGYNEQFF.

This clonotype was recorded at least ten times. V usage is TRBV6-5 and J usage is TRBJ1-2, with 7 nucleotides matching TRBD1. V lost 6 bases to trimming and J lost 1 base; unmatched junction nucleotides: 2. CDR1 and CDR2 (germline): MNHEY, SVGAGI. The CDR3 contains 13 residues. The CDR3 region is CASRRDSNYGYTF. CDR3 bases: TGTGCCAGCAGGAGGGACAGTAACTATGGCTACACCTTC.

The chain carries TRBV10-3 and TRBJ2-3; D not certain. The ends were cut back, 5 bases at V and 1 base at J, with 13 bases in the middle. CDR1 ENHRY and CDR2 SYGVKD come from the germline V gene. CDR3 length: 15 amino acids. The CDR3 region is CAISREILRTDTQYF. The CDR3 region has the DNA TGTGCCATCAGTCGCGAGATCCTACGCACAGATACGCAGTATTTT.

This clonotype was detected a few times. The chain couples TRBV29-1 to TRBJ1-1, with D perhaps matching TRBD1 (6 bases). CDR1 is SQVTM and CDR2 is ANQGSEA in the germline V gene. CDR3 length: 14 amino acids. V lost 2 bases to trimming and J lost 6 bases, with 16 bases between them. The CDR3: CSVESGGFLSEAFF. The CDR3 bases are TGCAGCGTTGAATCCGGGGGCTTTCTATCTGAAGCTTTCTTT.

As to this clonotype: At one boundary the junction diverges from the germline segment, which might be a read error. The chain joins TRBV7-2 to TRBJ2-5; 9 bases fit TRBD2. The germline CDR1 and CDR2 sequences are SGHTA and FQGNSA. The CDR3 has 16 residues. This CDR3 reads CASSVQSGGLQEAQYF. CDR3 nucleotides: TGTGCCAGCAGCGTCCAAAGCGGGGGGCTCCAAGAGGCCCAGTACTTC. The full variable domain, with the rest looked up from reference TRBV7-2 and TRBJ2-5, is GAGVSQSPSNKVTEKGKDVELRCDPISGHTALYWYRQSLGQGLEFLIYFQGNSAPDKSGLPSDRFSAERTGGSVSTLTIQRTQQEDSAVYLCASSVQSGGLQEAQYFGPGTRLLVL.

This clonotype was recorded at least ten times. CDR3: CASSQDRTGGSYEQYF. The CDR3 bases are TGCGCCAGCAGCCAAGATAGGACAGGGGGCTCCTACGAGCAGTACTTC. The chain carries TRBV4-3 and TRBJ2-7, with 10 bases aligning to TRBD1. CDR1 is LGHNA and CDR2 is YSLEER in the germline V gene. The CDR3 covers 16 residues. With 0 bases clipped from V and 0 bases from J, the junction kept 2 bases outside the gene matches.

The count of this clonotype is one. V is TRBV4-1 and J is TRBJ2-1, with D possibly being TRBD2 (5 bases). This CDR3 has 16 amino acids. CDR1 is MGHRA and CDR2 is YSYEKL in the germline V gene. Between the trimmed V and J ends, which lost 0 bases and 13 bases, there was a span of 22 bases. This CDR3 is CASSQDRTWGWETQFF. The DNA for the CDR3 is TGCGCCAGCAGCCAAGATAGGACGTGGGGTTGGGAGACCCAGTTCTTC.

The chain links TRBV27 to TRBJ2-3, with D unresolved. The length of the CDR3 is 11 residues. From germline, CDR1 is MNHEY and CDR2 SMNVEV (reference sequence). Deletions cut 3 bases from V and 8 bases from J, with 6 bases between. CDR3 in amino acids: CASSFVGTQYF. CDR3 DNA sequence: TGTGCCAGCAGTTTTGTCGGTACGCAGTATTTT.

The J gene is TRBJ2-1, the V gene TRBV20-1; perhaps TRBD1 as D (5 bases). Trimming left V 0 bases short and J 3 bases short, with 12 bases between. The CDR3 extends over 15 amino acids. Germline assignment: CDR1 DFQATT and CDR2 SNEGSKA (reference sequence). The CDR3 reads CSARDRQGLYNEQFF. The CDR3, as DNA: TGCAGTGCTAGAGATCGTCAGGGTCTCTACAATGAGCAGTTCTTC.

Points on this clonotype: At one of its ends the junction is not consistent with the germline gene, which may arise from a read error. This chain links TRBV4-1 with TRBJ2-5; D call uncertain. In germline, CDR1 is MGHRA, CDR2 YSYEKL. There are 15 residues in the CDR3. CDR3 amino acids: CANSLLSVGWETQYF. As DNA, the CDR3 is TGCGCCAACAGCCTCCTCAGTGTGGGTTGGGAGACCCAGTACTTC.

This clonotype was seen at least ten times. The chain couples TRBV6-5 to TRBJ2-7; tentatively, D is TRBD1 or TRBD2 (5 bases each). The length of the CDR3 is 13 residues. CDR1 MNHEY and CDR2 SVGAGI come from the germline V gene. The ends were cut back, 2 bases at V and 3 bases at J, with 8 bases in the middle. CDR3: CASSYGDGYEQYF. CDR3 sequence (DNA): TGTGCCAGCAGTTACGGGGACGGCTACGAGCAGTACTTC.

The chain employs TRBV7-9 and TRBJ2-7; 7 bases map to TRBD2. The germline V gene encodes CDR1 SEHNR and CDR2 FQNEAQ (reference sequence). Trimming cost V 5 bases and J 7 bases; bases outside gene matches: 14. The CDR3 is 15 residues long. CDR3 loop: CASSRGLVGYNEQYF. The DNA for the CDR3 is TGTGCCAGCAGCCGAGGACTAGTTGGCTACAATGAGCAGTACTTC.

The chain recombines TRBV4-2 with TRBJ1-1; D not certain. This CDR3 is 15 amino acids long. Trimming took 1 base from V and 5 from J, leaving 14 bases between them. Germline CDR1 LGHNA, CDR2 YNFKEQ. The CDR3 bases are TGTGCCAGCAGCCAAGCTACAGCTATGAGGACTGAAGCTTTCTTT. This translates into CASSQATAMRTEAFF.